This is a list of T cell receptor beta chains from one sample in a study of cytomegalovirus exposure and HLA in healthy donors. Measured with immunoSEQ multiplex PCR; TCRdb has only the in-frame clones, and not every one. The sample lists some 200,000 clones, 65% to 80% occurring once. Material: PBMCs. Receptors originate from a middle-aged man in good health and CMV-seronegative. Each CDR3 is given with its conserved first and last residue. A D gene is named only where the DNA matches it firmly. Size is omitted from some rows. Given values are once, few, many or a class for expanded clones.

d_call: TRBD2; v_call: TRBV28; clone_size: NA; j_call: TRBJ2-5; cdr3_nt: TGTGCCAGCTCCGCTAGCGGAGTTGAGACCCAGTACTTC; cdr3_aa: CASSASGVETQYF
d_call: TRBD2; v_call: TRBV5-4; clone_size: NA; j_call: TRBJ2-7; cdr3_nt: TGTGCCAGCAGCTTGGAACTAGCGGGAGACGAGCAGTACTTC; cdr3_aa: CASSLELAGDEQYF
d_call: NA; v_call: TRBV7-2; clone_size: NA; j_call: TRBJ2-1; cdr3_nt: TGTGCCAGCAGCTCGAGGGGACTTACCCTACCCAGCTCCTACAATGAGCAGTTCTTC; cdr3_aa: CASSSRGLTLPSSYNEQFF
d_call: NA; v_call: TRBV9; clone_size: few; j_call: TRBJ1-3; cdr3_nt: TGTGCCAGCAGCGTAGCGGGGGGGGCTGGAAACACCATATATTTT; cdr3_aa: CASSVAGGAGNTIYF
d_call: NA; v_call: TRBV7-6; clone_size: NA; j_call: TRBJ1-5; cdr3_nt: TGTGCCAGCAGCTTAGTTGCAGGGCCCAATCAGCCCCAGCATTTT; cdr3_aa: CASSLVAGPNQPQHF
d_call: TRBD1; v_call: TRBV7-3; clone_size: once; j_call: TRBJ1-5; cdr3_nt: TGTGCCAGCAGCATTCAAGGGGGCGCGGATCAGCCCCAGCATTTT; cdr3_aa: CASSIQGGADQPQHF
d_call: NA; v_call: TRBV15; clone_size: NA; j_call: TRBJ1-1; cdr3_nt: TGTGCCACCAGCAGAGGATCGGGGGTGAACACTGAAGCTTTCTTT; cdr3_aa: CATSRGSGVNTEAFF
d_call: TRBD2; v_call: TRBV5-1; clone_size: NA; j_call: TRBJ2-3; cdr3_nt: TGCGCCAGCAGCTCCGGACTAGCGGCAACAGATACGCAGTATTTT; cdr3_aa: CASSSGLAATDTQYF
d_call: NA; v_call: TRBV19; clone_size: NA; j_call: TRBJ1-4; cdr3_nt: TGTGCCAGTAGTAACATCCTCACCTATACAGGGACCAATGAAAAACTGTTTTTT; cdr3_aa: CASSNILTYTGTNEKLFF
d_call: NA; v_call: TRBV10-3; clone_size: few; j_call: TRBJ2-1; cdr3_nt: TGTGCCTCCTCGCTATCCAATGAGCAGTTCTTC; cdr3_aa: CASSLSNEQFF
d_call: TRBD2; v_call: TRBV6-5; clone_size: NA; j_call: TRBJ2-3; cdr3_nt: TGTGCCAGCAGTTTTTGGGGCGGGGGGAAAGATACGCAGTATTTT; cdr3_aa: CASSFWGGGKDTQYF
d_call: NA; v_call: TRBV5-6; clone_size: NA; j_call: TRBJ2-5; cdr3_nt: TGTGCCAGCAGCTTGGTCACGGGGGGCGCGGAGACCCAGTACTTC; cdr3_aa: CASSLVTGGAETQYF
d_call: NA; v_call: TRBV9; clone_size: NA; j_call: TRBJ1-2; cdr3_nt: TGTGCCAGCAGCGTCGGCAGTTCCTCAGGTGGGGGCTACACCTTC; cdr3_aa: CASSVGSSSGGGYTF
d_call: TRBD1; v_call: TRBV5-6; clone_size: once; j_call: TRBJ2-2; cdr3_nt: TGTGCCAGCAGCTTGGACAGGGGGCTAAAGACCGGGGAGCTGTTTTTT; cdr3_aa: CASSLDRGLKTGELFF
d_call: NA; v_call: TRBV7-2; clone_size: NA; j_call: TRBJ2-7; cdr3_nt: TGTGCCAGCAGCTTAGGAGTAAGATACGAGCAGTACTTC; cdr3_aa: CASSLGVRYEQYF
d_call: TRBD2; v_call: TRBV30; clone_size: NA; j_call: TRBJ2-3; cdr3_nt: TGTGCCTGGAGGACCGGGACTAGTCAACAGTATTTT; cdr3_aa: CAWRTGTSQQYF
d_call: TRBD1; v_call: TRBV7-6; clone_size: NA; j_call: TRBJ1-1; cdr3_nt: TGTGCCAGCAGCTTAATGCCGCAGGGGGCGAGGACTGAAGCTTTCTTT; cdr3_aa: CASSLMPQGARTEAFF
d_call: NA; v_call: TRBV29-1; clone_size: NA; j_call: TRBJ2-7; cdr3_nt: TGCAGCGTTGTTAGTGACTCCTACGAGCAGTACTTC; cdr3_aa: CSVVSDSYEQYF
d_call: TRBD2; v_call: TRBV5-1; clone_size: NA; j_call: TRBJ2-7; cdr3_nt: TGCGCCAGCAGCAAGGGACTAGCGGGAGCAGGGGAGCAGTACTTC; cdr3_aa: CASSKGLAGAGEQYF
d_call: TRBD2; v_call: TRBV10-3; clone_size: NA; j_call: TRBJ2-1; cdr3_nt: TGTGCCATCAAAAGACTAGCGGACAATGAGCAGTTCTTC; cdr3_aa: CAIKRLADNEQFF
d_call: TRBD1; v_call: TRBV4-3; clone_size: NA; j_call: TRBJ2-1; cdr3_nt: TGCGCCAGCAGCCAACCCACAGGGACAGCCGACCCCAAGCAGTTCTTC; cdr3_aa: CASSQPTGTADPKQFF
d_call: TRBD1; v_call: TRBV28; clone_size: NA; j_call: TRBJ1-5; cdr3_nt: TGTGCCAGCAGTTTAAGGACAGGGGTCCGGCCCCAGCATTTT; cdr3_aa: CASSLRTGVRPQHF
d_call: NA; v_call: TRBV21-1; clone_size: NA; j_call: TRBJ2-7; cdr3_nt: TGTGCCAGCAGCACAAGGCTGACTAGGAGCTCCTACGAGCAGTACTTC; cdr3_aa: CASSTRLTRSSYEQYF
d_call: TRBD1; v_call: TRBV11-2; clone_size: once; j_call: TRBJ2-2; cdr3_nt: TGTGCCAGCAGCTTAGAGGAGACAGGGAACGGGGAGCTGTTTTTT; cdr3_aa: CASSLEETGNGELFF
d_call: TRBD1; v_call: TRBV6-1; clone_size: NA; j_call: TRBJ1-5; cdr3_nt: TGTGCCAGCAGTGCCTCCGGGACAGCTAATCAGCCCCAGCATTTT; cdr3_aa: CASSASGTANQPQHF
d_call: TRBD1; v_call: TRBV6-1; clone_size: NA; j_call: TRBJ2-2; cdr3_nt: TGTGCCAGCAGTGAGCGGGACAGGGGGCCTTTGGGGGAGCCGTTTTTT; cdr3_aa: CASSERDRGPLGEPFF
d_call: NA; v_call: TRBV9; clone_size: NA; j_call: TRBJ2-2; cdr3_nt: TGTGCCAGCAGCGTAGGCGGTGGCACCGGGGAGCTGTTTTTT; cdr3_aa: CASSVGGGTGELFF
d_call: TRBD1; v_call: TRBV5-1; clone_size: NA; j_call: TRBJ1-6; cdr3_nt: TGCGCCAGCAGCTTGGAGGGGGCCAATTCACCCCTCCACTTT; cdr3_aa: CASSLEGANSPLHF
d_call: NA; v_call: TRBV5-6; clone_size: NA; j_call: TRBJ2-1; cdr3_nt: TGTGCCAGCAGCCATGGCGGGGCGCCCCACGCATACAATGAGCAGTTCTTC; cdr3_aa: CASSHGGAPHAYNEQFF
d_call: TRBD1; v_call: TRBV11-2; clone_size: NA; j_call: TRBJ2-7; cdr3_nt: TGTGCCAGCAGCGGACAGGGGGCAGGCGAGCAGTACTTC; cdr3_aa: CASSGQGAGEQYF
d_call: NA; v_call: TRBV13; clone_size: NA; j_call: TRBJ2-7; cdr3_nt: TGTGCCAGCAGCTTTAGTCCTGAAGCCTACGAGCAGTACTTC; cdr3_aa: CASSFSPEAYEQYF
d_call: TRBD2; v_call: TRBV6-4; clone_size: NA; j_call: TRBJ2-7; cdr3_nt: TGTGCCGGGTCCGGGACTAGCGGCTACGAGCAGTACTTC; cdr3_aa: CAGSGTSGYEQYF
d_call: TRBD1; v_call: TRBV27; clone_size: NA; j_call: TRBJ1-5; cdr3_nt: TGTGCCAGCAGTTCTCGGACAGGGGAAGGAGTCGTTGAAAATCAGCCCCAGCATTTT; cdr3_aa: CASSSRTGEGVVENQPQHF
d_call: NA; v_call: TRBV29-1; clone_size: NA; j_call: TRBJ2-5; cdr3_nt: TGCAGCGTTGAAGATCGAGGCAGGGGTCGGGGGACCCAGTACTTC; cdr3_aa: CSVEDRGRGRGTQYF
d_call: TRBD2; v_call: TRBV15; clone_size: NA; j_call: TRBJ2-3; cdr3_nt: TGTGCCACCAGCATACCCCGGGGGGCAGATACGCAGTATTTT; cdr3_aa: CATSIPRGADTQYF
d_call: NA; v_call: TRBV6-6; clone_size: NA; j_call: TRBJ2-1; cdr3_nt: TGTGCCAGCAGAGAGACTACCTACAATGAGCAGTTCTTC; cdr3_aa: CASRETTYNEQFF
d_call: NA; v_call: TRBV7-9; clone_size: NA; j_call: TRBJ1-6; cdr3_nt: TGTGCCAGCAGCTTAGAATCTGGGAGTAATTCACCCCTCCACTTT; cdr3_aa: CASSLESGSNSPLHF
d_call: NA; v_call: TRBV7-2; clone_size: NA; j_call: TRBJ2-1; cdr3_nt: TGTGCCAGCAGCTACTCTAGCGCACTATTGTACAATGAGCAGTTCTTC; cdr3_aa: CASSYSSALLYNEQFF
d_call: NA; v_call: TRBV15; clone_size: once; j_call: TRBJ1-4; cdr3_nt: TGTGCCACCAGCAGACCAGGGTCCCTTAATGAAAAACTGTTTTTT; cdr3_aa: CATSRPGSLNEKLFF
d_call: NA; v_call: TRBV28; clone_size: NA; j_call: TRBJ2-7; cdr3_nt: TGTGCCAGCAAGGGGGGGACTTCGAGTAGGGAGCAGTACTTC; cdr3_aa: CASKGGTSSREQYF
d_call: NA; v_call: TRBV6-1; clone_size: NA; j_call: TRBJ1-4; cdr3_nt: TGTGCCAGCTATAAGGACAGAACCGATGAAAAACTGTTTTTT; cdr3_aa: CASYKDRTDEKLFF
d_call: NA; v_call: TRBV4-2; clone_size: NA; j_call: TRBJ1-4; cdr3_nt: TGTGCCAGCAGCCTTGACAGCCGAAATGAAAAACTGTTTTTT; cdr3_aa: CASSLDSRNEKLFF
d_call: NA; v_call: TRBV7-2; clone_size: NA; j_call: TRBJ2-2; cdr3_nt: TGTGCCAGCAGCTCCCGCAGGGTAGGGACCGGGGAGCTGTTTTTT; cdr3_aa: CASSSRRVGTGELFF
d_call: NA; v_call: TRBV29-1; clone_size: NA; j_call: TRBJ2-7; cdr3_nt: TGCAGCGTCGGACACCTCCGCGAGCAGTACTTC; cdr3_aa: CSVGHLREQYF
d_call: NA; v_call: TRBV29-1; clone_size: NA; j_call: TRBJ2-3; cdr3_nt: TGCAGCGTCCGCCCCCCAGGCCCAGATACGCAGTATTTT; cdr3_aa: CSVRPPGPDTQYF
d_call: NA; v_call: TRBV28; clone_size: NA; j_call: TRBJ1-5; cdr3_nt: TGTGCCAGCAGTCCCCCCGGAGGGAGGGGTCAGCCCCAGCATTTT; cdr3_aa: CASSPPGGRGQPQHF
d_call: NA; v_call: TRBV12-5; clone_size: NA; j_call: TRBJ1-5; cdr3_nt: TGTGCTAGTGGGGGTGACGCGGGGTGGTATAGCAATCAGCCCCAGCATTTT; cdr3_aa: CASGGDAGWYSNQPQHF
d_call: TRBD1; v_call: TRBV5-1; clone_size: NA; j_call: TRBJ1-2; cdr3_nt: TGCGCCAGCAGCTTCCCCGGACAGGCCTATAACTATGGCTACACCTTC; cdr3_aa: CASSFPGQAYNYGYTF
d_call: TRBD2; v_call: TRBV9; clone_size: NA; j_call: TRBJ2-1; cdr3_nt: TGTGCCAGCAGCGGCACGGGGACTAGAGGTTTGAATGAGCAGTTCTTC; cdr3_aa: CASSGTGTRGLNEQFF
d_call: TRBD1; v_call: TRBV4-1; clone_size: NA; j_call: TRBJ2-5; cdr3_nt: TGCGCCAGCAGCCAAGGAGGGACAGGGGGTTTTCTGGCCCAAGAGACCCAGTACTTC; cdr3_aa: CASSQGGTGGFLAQETQYF
d_call: NA; v_call: TRBV12-2; clone_size: NA; j_call: TRBJ2-1; cdr3_nt: TGTGCAAGTCGCCCGAAAGCCGTCGGCAGGGGACAATCCTACAATGAGCAGTTCTTC; cdr3_aa: CASRPKAVGRGQSYNEQFF
d_call: TRBD2; v_call: TRBV2; clone_size: NA; j_call: TRBJ2-3; cdr3_nt: TGTGCCAGCTCTAGCGGGAGAGGGAGCTCCACAGATACGCAGTATTTT; cdr3_aa: CASSSGRGSSTDTQYF
d_call: NA; v_call: TRBV19; clone_size: once; j_call: TRBJ1-2; cdr3_nt: TGTGCCAGTAGTATGGGGCGGACAGAAGCTAACTATGGCTACACCTTC; cdr3_aa: CASSMGRTEANYGYTF
d_call: NA; v_call: TRBV27; clone_size: NA; j_call: TRBJ1-1; cdr3_nt: TGTGCCAGCAGTCCAGACACCTACACTGAAGCTTTCTTT; cdr3_aa: CASSPDTYTEAFF
d_call: NA; v_call: TRBV18; clone_size: NA; j_call: TRBJ2-7; cdr3_nt: TGTGCCAGCTCACCGGGGAGGAATACCTACGAGCAGTACTTC; cdr3_aa: CASSPGRNTYEQYF
d_call: NA; v_call: TRBV5-1; clone_size: few; j_call: TRBJ1-3; cdr3_nt: TGCGCCAGCAGCTTGGGACCAGGGGCTGGAAACACCATATATTTT; cdr3_aa: CASSLGPGAGNTIYF
d_call: NA; v_call: TRBV19; clone_size: few; j_call: TRBJ2-7; cdr3_nt: TGTGCCAGTAGCCTACAGGGCAGCTCCTACGAGCAGTACTTC; cdr3_aa: CASSLQGSSYEQYF
d_call: NA; v_call: TRBV5-6; clone_size: NA; j_call: TRBJ2-2; cdr3_nt: TGTGCCAGCAGCTTGTGGCAGACGAACACCGGGGAGCTGTTTTTT; cdr3_aa: CASSLWQTNTGELFF
d_call: NA; v_call: TRBV4-3; clone_size: NA; j_call: TRBJ2-2; cdr3_nt: TGCGCCAGCAGCCCTAGGAGGACCGGGGAGCTGTTTTTT; cdr3_aa: CASSPRRTGELFF